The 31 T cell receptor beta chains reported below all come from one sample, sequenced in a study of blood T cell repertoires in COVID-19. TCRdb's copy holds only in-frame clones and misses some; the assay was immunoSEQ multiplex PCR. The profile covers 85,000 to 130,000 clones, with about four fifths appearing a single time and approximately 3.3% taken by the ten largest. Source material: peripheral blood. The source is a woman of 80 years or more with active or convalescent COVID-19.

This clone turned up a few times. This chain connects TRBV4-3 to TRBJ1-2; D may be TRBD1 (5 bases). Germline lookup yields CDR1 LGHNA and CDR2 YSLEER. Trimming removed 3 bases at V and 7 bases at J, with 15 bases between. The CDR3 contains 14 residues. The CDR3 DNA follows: TGCGCCAGCAGCCAGGAAGGGGTTTTTGGTGGCTACACCTTC. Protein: CASSQEGVFGGYTF.

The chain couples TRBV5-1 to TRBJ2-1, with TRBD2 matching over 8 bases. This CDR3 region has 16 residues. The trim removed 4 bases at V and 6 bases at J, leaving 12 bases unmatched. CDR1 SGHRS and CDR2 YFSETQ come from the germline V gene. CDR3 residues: CASSPGAGGSLNEQFF. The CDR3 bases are TGCGCCAGCAGCCCCGGGGCGGGGGGTAGCCTCAATGAGCAGTTCTTC.

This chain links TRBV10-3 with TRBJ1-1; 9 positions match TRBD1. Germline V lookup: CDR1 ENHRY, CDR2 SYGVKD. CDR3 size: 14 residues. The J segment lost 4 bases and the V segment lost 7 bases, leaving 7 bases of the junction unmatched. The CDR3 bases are TGTGCCATCAAGAGACAGGGGGATGTCACTGAAGCTTTCTTT. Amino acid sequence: CAIKRQGDVTEAFF.

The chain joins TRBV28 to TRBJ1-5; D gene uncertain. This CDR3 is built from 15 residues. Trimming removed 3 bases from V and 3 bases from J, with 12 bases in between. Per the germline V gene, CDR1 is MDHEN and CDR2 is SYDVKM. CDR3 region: CASSFRGRSNQPQHF. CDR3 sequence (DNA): TGTGCCAGCAGTTTCCGTGGCAGATCCAATCAGCCCCAGCATTTT. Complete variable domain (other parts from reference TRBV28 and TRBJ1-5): DVKVTQSSRYLVKRTGEKVFLECVQDMDHENMFWYRQDPGLGLRLIYFSYDVKMKEKGDIPEGYSVSREKKERFSLILESASTNQTSMYLCASSFRGRSNQPQHFGDGTRLSIL.

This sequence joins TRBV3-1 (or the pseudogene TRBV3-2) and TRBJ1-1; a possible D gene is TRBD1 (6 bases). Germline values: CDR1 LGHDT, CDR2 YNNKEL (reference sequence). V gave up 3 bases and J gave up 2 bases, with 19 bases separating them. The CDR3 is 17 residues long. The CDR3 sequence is CASSQGPGGQVNTEAFF. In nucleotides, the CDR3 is TGTGCCAGCAGCCAGGGTCCCGGGGGGCAGGTTAACACTGAAGCTTTCTTT.

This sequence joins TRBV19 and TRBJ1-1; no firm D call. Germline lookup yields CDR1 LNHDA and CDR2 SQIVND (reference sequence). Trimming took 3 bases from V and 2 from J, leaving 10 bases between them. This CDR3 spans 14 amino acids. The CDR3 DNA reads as TGTGCCAGTAGTATGAGGGAAGGAAACACTGAAGCTTTCTTT. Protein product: CASSMREGNTEAFF. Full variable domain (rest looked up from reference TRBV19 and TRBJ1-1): DGGITQSPKYLFRKEGQNVTLSCEQNLNHDAMYWYRQDPGQGLRLIYYSQIVNDFQKGDIAEGYSVSREKKESFPLTVTSAQKNPTAFYLCASSMREGNTEAFFGQGTRLTVV.

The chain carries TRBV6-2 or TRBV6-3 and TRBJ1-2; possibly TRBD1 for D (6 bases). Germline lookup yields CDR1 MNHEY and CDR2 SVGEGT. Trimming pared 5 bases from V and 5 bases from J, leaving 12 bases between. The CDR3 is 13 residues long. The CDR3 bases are TGTGCCAGCAGTAGGGACACCTTGTATGGCTACACCTTC. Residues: CASSRDTLYGYTF.

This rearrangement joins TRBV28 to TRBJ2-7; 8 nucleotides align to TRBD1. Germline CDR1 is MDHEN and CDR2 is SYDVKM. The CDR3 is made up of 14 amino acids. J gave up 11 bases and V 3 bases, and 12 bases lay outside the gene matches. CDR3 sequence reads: CASSFHQGASRKYF. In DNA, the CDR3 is TGTGCCAGCAGTTTCCACCAGGGGGCTTCAAGGAAGTACTTC. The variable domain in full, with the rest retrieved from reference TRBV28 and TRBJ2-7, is DVKVTQSSRYLVKRTGEKVFLECVQDMDHENMFWYRQDPGLGLRLIYFSYDVKMKEKGDIPEGYSVSREKKERFSLILESASTNQTSMYLCASSFHQGASRKYFGPGTRLTVT.

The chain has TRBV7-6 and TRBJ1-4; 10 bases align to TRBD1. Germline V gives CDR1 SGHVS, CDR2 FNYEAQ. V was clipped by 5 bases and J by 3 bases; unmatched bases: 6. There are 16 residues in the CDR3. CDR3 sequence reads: CASSARQGAANEKLFF. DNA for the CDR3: TGTGCCAGCAGCGCCCGACAGGGGGCGGCTAATGAAAAACTGTTTTTT.

As DNA, the CDR3 is TGTGCCAGCAGCTCAGACAGGGGAGATGGCTACACCTTC. This gives the protein CASSSDRGDGYTF. The chain employs TRBV3-1 (or the pseudogene TRBV3-2) and TRBJ1-2, with 8 bases fitting TRBD1. The CDR3 has 13 residues. Germline V lookup: CDR1 LGHDT, CDR2 YNNKEL (reference sequence). The junction had 5 bases not matched to a gene; V was cut back by 5 bases and J by 6 bases.

The chain's CDR3 is CASSLRDSRSTDTQYF. In DNA, the CDR3 is TGTGCCAGCAGTTTGCGGGACAGCCGTAGCACAGATACGCAGTATTTT. The chain couples TRBV6-2 or TRBV6-3 to TRBJ2-3; possible D gene TRBD1, 7 bases. The germline CDR1 and CDR2 sequences are MNHEY and SVGEGT. V shed 4 bases and J shed 0 bases, with 14 bases lying between them. The CDR3 runs to 16 residues.

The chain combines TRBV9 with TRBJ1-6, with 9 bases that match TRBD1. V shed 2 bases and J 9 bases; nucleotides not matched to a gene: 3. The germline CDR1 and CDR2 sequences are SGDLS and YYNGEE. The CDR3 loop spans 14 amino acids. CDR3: CASSVATGGSPLHF. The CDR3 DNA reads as TGTGCCAGCAGCGTCGCGACAGGGGGTTCACCCCTCCACTTT.

This CDR3 is CASSFSLAKGGSTDTQYF. DNA of the CDR3: TGTGCCAGCAGTTTCAGTCTCGCCAAGGGGGGGAGCACAGATACGCAGTATTTT. The chain is built from TRBV28 and TRBJ2-3; D perhaps matches TRBD2 (7 bases). Germline loops: CDR1 MDHEN, CDR2 SYDVKM. V lost 3 bases and J lost 0, with 19 bases in between. The CDR3 loop spans 18 amino acids.

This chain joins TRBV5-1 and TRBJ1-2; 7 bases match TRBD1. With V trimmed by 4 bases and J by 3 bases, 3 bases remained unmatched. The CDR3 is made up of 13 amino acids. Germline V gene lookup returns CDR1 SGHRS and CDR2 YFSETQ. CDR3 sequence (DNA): TGCGCCAGCAGCCCCCAGGGGGACTATGGCTACACCTTC. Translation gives CASSPQGDYGYTF. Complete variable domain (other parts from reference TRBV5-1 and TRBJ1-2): KAGVTQTPRYLIKTRGQQVTLSCSPISGHRSVSWYQQTPGQGLQFLFEYFSETQRNKGNFPGRFSGRQFSNSRSEMNVSTLELGDSALYLCASSPQGDYGYTFGSGTRLTVV.

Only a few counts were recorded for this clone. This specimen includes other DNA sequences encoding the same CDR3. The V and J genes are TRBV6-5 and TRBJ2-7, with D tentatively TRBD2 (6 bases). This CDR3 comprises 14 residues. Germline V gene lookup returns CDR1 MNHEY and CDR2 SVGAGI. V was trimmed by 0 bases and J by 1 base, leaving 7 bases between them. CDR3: CASSYSGGSYEQYF. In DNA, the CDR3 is TGTGCCAGCAGTTACTCGGGGGGATCCTACGAGCAGTACTTC.

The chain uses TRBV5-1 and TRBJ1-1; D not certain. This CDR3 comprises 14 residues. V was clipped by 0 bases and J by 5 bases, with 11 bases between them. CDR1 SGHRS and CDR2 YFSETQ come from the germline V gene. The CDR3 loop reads CASSLESRGTEAFF. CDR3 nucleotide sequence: TGCGCCAGCAGCTTGGAGAGCCGAGGGACTGAAGCTTTCTTT.

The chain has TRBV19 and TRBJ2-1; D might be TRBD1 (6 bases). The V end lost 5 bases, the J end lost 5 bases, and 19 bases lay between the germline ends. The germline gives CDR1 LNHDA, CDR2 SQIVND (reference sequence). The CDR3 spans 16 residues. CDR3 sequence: CASSLRTDAIHNEQFF. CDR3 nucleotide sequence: TGTGCCAGTAGTTTAAGGACAGACGCCATTCACAATGAGCAGTTCTTC.

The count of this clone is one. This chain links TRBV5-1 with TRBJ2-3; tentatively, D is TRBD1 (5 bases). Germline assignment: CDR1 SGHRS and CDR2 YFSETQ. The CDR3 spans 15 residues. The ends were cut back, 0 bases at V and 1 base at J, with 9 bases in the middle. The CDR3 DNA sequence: TGCGCCAGCAGCTTGGCCTCACAGGGCACAGATACGCAGTATTTT. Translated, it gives CASSLASQGTDTQYF.

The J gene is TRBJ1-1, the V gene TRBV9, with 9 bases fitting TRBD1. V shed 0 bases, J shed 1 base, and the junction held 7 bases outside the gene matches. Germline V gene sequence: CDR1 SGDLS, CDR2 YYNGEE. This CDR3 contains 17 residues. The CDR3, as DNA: TGTGCCAGCAGCGTAGTGACGGGGACAGGGAAGAACACTGAAGCTTTCTTT. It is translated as CASSVVTGTGKNTEAFF.

DNA for the CDR3: TGTGCCAGTAGTCCGCCGGGTCCTTATGGCTACACCTTC. This gives the protein CASSPPGPYGYTF. The chain uses TRBV19 and TRBJ1-2, with D hard to call. Trimming took off 5 bases at V and 5 bases at J, with 12 bases between the two ends. Germline V lookup: CDR1 LNHDA, CDR2 SQIVND (reference sequence). The CDR3 has 13 residues.

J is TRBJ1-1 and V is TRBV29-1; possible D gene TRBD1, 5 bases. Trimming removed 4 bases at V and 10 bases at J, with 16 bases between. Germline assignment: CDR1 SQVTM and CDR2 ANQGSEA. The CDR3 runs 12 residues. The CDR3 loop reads CSVADIGWGAFF. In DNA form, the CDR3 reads TGCAGCGTTGCGGACATAGGGTGGGGAGCTTTCTTT.

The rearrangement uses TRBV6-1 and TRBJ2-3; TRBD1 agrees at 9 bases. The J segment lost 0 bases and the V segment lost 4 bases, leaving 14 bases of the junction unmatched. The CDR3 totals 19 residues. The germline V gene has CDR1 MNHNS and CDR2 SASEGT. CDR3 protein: CASSGKQGALIGSTDTQYF. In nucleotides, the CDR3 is TGTGCCAGCAGTGGAAAACAGGGGGCGCTTATTGGGAGCACAGATACGCAGTATTTT.

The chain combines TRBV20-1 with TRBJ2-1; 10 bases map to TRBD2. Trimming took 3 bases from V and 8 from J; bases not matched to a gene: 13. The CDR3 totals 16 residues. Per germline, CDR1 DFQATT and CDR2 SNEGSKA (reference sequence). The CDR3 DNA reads TGCAGTGCTAGTTCATTAGGAGCGGGAGGGCCCGATGAGCAGTTCTTC. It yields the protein CSASSLGAGGPDEQFF.

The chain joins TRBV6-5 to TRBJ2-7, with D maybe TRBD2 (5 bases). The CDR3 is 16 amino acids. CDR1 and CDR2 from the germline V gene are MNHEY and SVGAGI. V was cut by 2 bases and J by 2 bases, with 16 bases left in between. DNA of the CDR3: TGTGCCAGCAGTTACCTAGCCCTGACGAGCGCCTACGAGCAGTACTTC. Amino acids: CASSYLALTSAYEQYF.

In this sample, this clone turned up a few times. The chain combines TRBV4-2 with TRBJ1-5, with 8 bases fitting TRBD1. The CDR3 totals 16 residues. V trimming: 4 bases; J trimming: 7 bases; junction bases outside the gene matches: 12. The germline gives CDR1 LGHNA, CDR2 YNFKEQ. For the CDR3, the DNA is TGTGCCAGCAGCCGAACGAACACAGGGGGGGGACAGCCCCAGCATTTT. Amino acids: CASSRTNTGGGQPQHF.

The CDR3 loop is CAIRPTPGTGELFF. CDR3 nucleotides: TGTGCCATCAGACCTACCCCGGGCACCGGGGAGCTGTTTTTT. V and J are TRBV10-3 and TRBJ2-2, with unresolved D. This CDR3 has 14 residues. Germline V gene lookup returns CDR1 ENHRY and CDR2 SYGVKD. V shed 6 bases and J shed 4 bases, with 12 bases lying between them.

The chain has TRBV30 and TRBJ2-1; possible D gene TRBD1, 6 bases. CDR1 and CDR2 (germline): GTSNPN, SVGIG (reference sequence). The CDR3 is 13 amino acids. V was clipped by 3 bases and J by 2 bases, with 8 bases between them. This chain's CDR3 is CAWRAGAYNEQFF. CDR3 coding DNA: TGTGCCTGGAGGGCAGGGGCCTACAATGAGCAGTTCTTC. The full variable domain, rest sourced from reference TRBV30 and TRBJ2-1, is SQTIHQWPATLVQPVGSPLSLECTVEGTSNPNLYWYRQAAGRGLQLLFYSVGIGQISSEVPQNLSASRPQDRQFILSSKKLLLSDSGFYLCAWRAGAYNEQFFGPGTRLTVL.

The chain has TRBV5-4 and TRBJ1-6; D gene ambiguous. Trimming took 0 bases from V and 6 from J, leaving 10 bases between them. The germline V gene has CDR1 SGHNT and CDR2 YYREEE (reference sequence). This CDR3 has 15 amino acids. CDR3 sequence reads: CASSLDLWANSPLHF. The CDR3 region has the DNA TGTGCCAGCAGCTTGGATCTGTGGGCTAATTCACCCCTCCACTTT.

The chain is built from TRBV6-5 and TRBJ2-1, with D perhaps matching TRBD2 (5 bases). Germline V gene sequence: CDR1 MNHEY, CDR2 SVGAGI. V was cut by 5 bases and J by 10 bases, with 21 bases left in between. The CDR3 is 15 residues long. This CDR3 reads CASSPTRGSMGEQFF. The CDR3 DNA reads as TGTGCCAGCAGTCCCACTAGAGGGAGCATGGGAGAGCAGTTCTTC.

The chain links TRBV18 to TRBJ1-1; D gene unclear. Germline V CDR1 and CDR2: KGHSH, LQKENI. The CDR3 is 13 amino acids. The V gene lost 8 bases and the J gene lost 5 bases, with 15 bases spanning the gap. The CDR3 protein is CASTNKRETEAFF. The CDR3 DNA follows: TGTGCCAGCACCAACAAGCGGGAGACTGAAGCTTTCTTT.

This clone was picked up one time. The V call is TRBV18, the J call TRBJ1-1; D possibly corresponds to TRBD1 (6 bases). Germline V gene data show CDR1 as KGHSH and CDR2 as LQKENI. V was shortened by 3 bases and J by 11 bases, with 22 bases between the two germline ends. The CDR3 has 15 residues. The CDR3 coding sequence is TGTGCCAGCTCACCGTCGACAGGAGAGGGGGTGAGGGCTTTCTTT. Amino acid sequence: CASSPSTGEGVRAFF.